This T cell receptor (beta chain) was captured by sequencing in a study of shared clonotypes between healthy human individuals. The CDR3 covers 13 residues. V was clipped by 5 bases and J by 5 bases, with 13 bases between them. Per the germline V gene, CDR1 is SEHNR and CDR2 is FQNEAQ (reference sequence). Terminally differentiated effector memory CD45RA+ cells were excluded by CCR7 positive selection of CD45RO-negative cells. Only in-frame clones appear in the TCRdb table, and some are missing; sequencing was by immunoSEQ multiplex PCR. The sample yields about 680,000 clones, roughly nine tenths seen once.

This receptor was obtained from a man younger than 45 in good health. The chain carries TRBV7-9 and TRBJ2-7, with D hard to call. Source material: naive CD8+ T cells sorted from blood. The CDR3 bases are TGTGCCAGCAGCCCCACCGGCAGAGACGAGCAGTACTTC. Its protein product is CASSPTGRDEQYF.